The 21 T cell receptor beta chains below come from one sample, sequenced in a study of identical twins. TCRdb reprocessed the 5' RACE reads via MiXCR and lists one record per CDR3 protein. The table includes 500,000 to 650,000 distinct CDR3 sequences, about 7.6% detected once. These records were also assigned to another study, of yellow fever vaccine responses in identical twins.

The sequencing sample was made of PBMCs. The receptors come from a young woman in good health.

This clonotype was recorded many times. This chain uses TRBV11-1 with TRBJ1-1; D is perhaps TRBD1 (6 bases). V was pared by 5 bases and J by 2 bases, with 15 bases between. Germline CDR1 reads SGHAT; CDR2 reads FQDESV (reference sequence). This CDR3 is built from 15 residues. The CDR3 reads CASSREGVENTEAFF. The CDR3 bases are TGTGCCAGCAGCCGTGAGGGGGTGGAAAACACTGAAGCTTTCTTT.

The V and J genes are TRBV7-6 and TRBJ2-7; tentatively, D is TRBD2 (6 bases). V was clipped by 5 bases and J by 0 bases, with 14 bases between them. Germline values: CDR1 SGHVS, CDR2 FNYEAQ. CDR3 length: 15 residues. CDR3 protein: CASSLTGTPSYEQYF. CDR3 nucleotides: TGTGCCAGCAGCCTAACCGGGACTCCCTCCTACGAGCAGTACTTC.

At least ten counts were recorded for this clonotype. V is TRBV20-1 and J is TRBJ2-1; no definite D call. CDR3 size: 15 residues. CDR1 DFQATT and CDR2 SNEGSKA come from the germline V gene (reference sequence). Trimming left V 0 bases short and J 6 bases short, with 15 bases between. The CDR3 sequence is CSARETGFLSNEQFF. CDR3 nucleotide sequence: TGCAGTGCTAGAGAAACTGGGTTCCTTTCCAATGAGCAGTTCTTC.

This clonotype was seen at least ten times. The CDR3 sequence is CASSLTEITGELFF. CDR3 coding DNA: TGCGCCAGCAGCTTGACAGAAATCACCGGGGAGCTGTTTTTT. This chain uses TRBV5-1 with TRBJ2-2, with D uncertain. This CDR3 comprises 14 residues. V lost 1 base and J 4 bases, leaving 8 bases between the germline ends. CDR1 SGHRS and CDR2 YFSETQ come from the germline V gene. Combining the CDR3 with reference TRBV5-1 and TRBJ2-2 gives the whole variable domain KAGVTQTPRYLIKTRGQQVTLSCSPISGHRSVSWYQQTPGQGLQFLFEYFSETQRNKGNFPGRFSGRQFSNSRSEMNVSTLELGDSALYLCASSLTEITGELFFGEGSRLTVL.

The CDR3 reads CASKTGKWTGELFF. CDR3 nucleotides: TGTGCCAGCAAGACAGGGAAGTGGACCGGGGAGCTGTTTTTT. The chain carries TRBV27 and TRBJ2-2, with TRBD1 identical over 7 bases. CDR1 is MNHEY, CDR2 SMNVEV, per germline (reference sequence). With V trimmed by 7 bases and J by 5 bases, 7 bases remained unmatched. This CDR3 has 14 amino acids.

J is TRBJ1-2 and V is TRBV24-1; D is perhaps TRBD1 (5 bases). CDR1 and CDR2 from the germline V gene are KGHDR and SFDVKD. Trimming cost V 7 bases and J 0 bases, with 14 bases left between them. This CDR3 spans 15 amino acids. The DNA for the CDR3 is TGTGCCACCAGGGCCCGGGACGGCTCTAACTATGGCTACACCTTC. As protein: CATRARDGSNYGYTF.

The sample holds a few counts of this clonotype. The CDR3 DNA is TGCAGCGGCCGGGACGGGACCGCGTCGCCGGACGAGCAGTACTTC. Translated: CSGRDGTASPDEQYF. The chain combines TRBV29-1 with TRBJ2-7; the D call may be TRBD1 or TRBD2 (5 bases each). This CDR3 is built from 15 residues. Germline CDR1 reads SQVTM; CDR2 reads ANQGSEA. With 7 bases removed from V and 5 bases from J, the gap between germline ends came to 24 bases.

This clonotype was detected a few times. This chain joins TRBV15 and TRBJ1-4, with D perhaps matching TRBD1 (5 bases). Deletions cut 2 bases from V and 5 bases from J, with 12 bases between. The CDR3 covers 15 residues. Germline V gene sequence: CDR1 LNHNV, CDR2 YYDKDF (reference sequence). CDR3 loop: CATSRRGVTNEKLFF. Here the CDR3 DNA reads TGTGCCACCAGCAGAAGAGGGGTTACCAATGAAAAACTGTTTTTT.

This clonotype came up many times. The V and J genes are TRBV5-1 and TRBJ2-1; 10 nucleotides match TRBD1. J was trimmed by 4 bases and V by 4 bases; bases with no gene match: 8. This CDR3 has 16 amino acids. Germline V gives CDR1 SGHRS, CDR2 YFSETQ. DNA of the CDR3: TGCGCCAGCAGCGCTACCCGACAGGGGGCTTACAATGAGCAGTTCTTC. This sequence encodes CASSATRQGAYNEQFF.

This clonotype has a count of ten or more. The gene calls are TRBV29-1 and TRBJ1-1; TRBD1 aligns across 10 bases. CDR1 is SQVTM, CDR2 ANQGSEA, per germline. V trimming: 7 bases; J trimming: 4 bases; junction bases outside the gene matches: 9. The CDR3 totals 14 residues. The CDR3 spells CSADADRGGTEAFF. The CDR3 DNA is TGCAGCGCCGATGCGGACAGGGGGGGCACTGAAGCTTTCTTT.

The rearrangement joins TRBV4-1 to TRBJ2-5; either TRBD1 or TRBD2 may fit D (5 bases each). This CDR3 has 14 amino acids. Germline CDR1 and CDR2: MGHRA and YSYEKL. V shed 5 bases and J shed 4 bases, with 14 bases lying between them. Here the CDR3 DNA reads TGCGCCAGCAGCTTCGGGACCCCCCGAGAGACCCAGTACTTC. As protein: CASSFGTPRETQYF.

This clonotype was found a few times. This CDR3 is CASSRRDRNTGELFF. The CDR3 bases are TGTGCCAGCAGCCGGAGGGACCGGAACACCGGGGAGCTGTTTTTT. V usage is TRBV6-1 and J usage is TRBJ2-2; weak D call: TRBD2 (6 bases). This CDR3 has 15 residues. Trimming stripped 6 bases from V and 1 base from J, with 12 bases between. Germline V gene lookup returns CDR1 MNHNS and CDR2 SASEGT.

This chain links TRBV7-6 with TRBJ2-5; 8 bases map to TRBD2. The germline CDR1 and CDR2 sequences are SGHVS and FNYEAQ. The trim removed 8 bases at V and 4 bases at J, leaving 12 bases unmatched. The CDR3 runs to 15 residues. CDR3 sequence (DNA): TGTGCCAGCGGCGAGCGGGGGCATCCAGGAGAGACCCAGTACTTC. Translating gives CASGERGHPGETQYF. Full variable domain (remainder filled in from reference TRBV7-6 and TRBJ2-5): GAGVSQSPRYKVTKRGQDVALRCDPISGHVSLYWYRQALGQGPEFLTYFNYEAQQDKSGLPNDRFSAERPEGSISTLTIQRTEQRDSAMYRCASGERGHPGETQYFGPGTRLLVL.

This clonotype has a handful of counts. The rearrangement uses TRBV7-6 and TRBJ1-2; the D is unclear. The CDR3 runs 13 residues. Trimming removed 5 bases at V and 4 bases at J, with 11 bases between. Germline CDR1 is SGHVS and CDR2 is FNYEAQ. CDR3 DNA: TGTGCCAGCAGCCCGGAGGCAGGCTATGGCTACACCTTC. Its translation is CASSPEAGYGYTF.

This clonotype was observed at least ten times. The V gene is TRBV20-1, the J gene TRBJ2-2; 11 bases line up with TRBD2. This CDR3 has 15 amino acids. Trimming at V came to 3 bases and at J to 3 bases, leaving 3 bases not matched to a gene. Per the germline V gene, CDR1 is DFQATT and CDR2 is SNEGSKA (reference sequence). CDR3 bases: TGCAGTGCTAGGGATAGCGGGAGGGACACCGGGGAGCTGTTTTTT. Translated: CSARDSGRDTGELFF.

This clonotype has at least ten counts. V gene TRBV28 combines with J gene TRBJ2-7; 7 nucleotides match TRBD1. The J segment lost 3 bases and the V segment lost 6 bases, leaving 8 bases of the junction unmatched. Germline CDR1 reads MDHEN; CDR2 reads SYDVKM. This CDR3 has 14 residues. Here the CDR3 reads CASSTTGTFYEQYF. The CDR3 DNA is TGTGCCAGCAGCACGACAGGGACCTTCTACGAGCAGTACTTC.

This clonotype has more than one count but fewer than ten. The chain recombines TRBV3-1 with TRBJ2-2; D not resolved. With 4 bases removed from V and 7 bases from J, the gap between germline ends came to 10 bases. The V gene's germline CDR1 is LGHDT and CDR2 YNNKEL (reference sequence). This CDR3 spans 13 amino acids. Here the CDR3 reads CASSPHPGGELFF. In DNA form, the CDR3 reads TGTGCCAGCAGCCCCCACCCCGGCGGGGAGCTGTTTTTT.

The V and J genes are TRBV12-5 and TRBJ2-1, with a weak D call TRBD1 (5 bases). CDR1 and CDR2 from the germline V gene are LGHNT and FRNRAP. The V and J ends lost 1 base and 0 bases respectively, with 22 bases between them. This CDR3 has 20 amino acids. Here the CDR3 reads CASGLARTSVRESSYNEQFF. The CDR3 nucleotides are TGTGCTAGTGGTTTGGCCCGTACGTCGGTCAGGGAAAGCTCCTACAATGAGCAGTTCTTC.

The chain uses TRBV5-1 and TRBJ2-3; TRBD1 is a possible D gene (6 bases). This CDR3 has 16 amino acids. Looked up from germline, CDR1 is SGHRS and CDR2 is YFSETQ. The V gene lost 4 bases and the J gene lost 6 bases, with 21 bases spanning the gap. The CDR3 bases are TGCGCCAGCAGCCAAATCTCACAGGGTTTAGGGGATACGCAGTATTTT. Amino acids: CASSQISQGLGDTQYF.

This clonotype occurred a few times. The gene calls are TRBV6-1 and TRBJ1-2; D call uncertain. Trimming took off 5 bases at V and 4 bases at J, with 23 bases between the two ends. Germline V CDR1 and CDR2: MNHNS, SASEGT. The CDR3 runs to 17 residues. The CDR3 coding sequence is TGTGCCAGCAGTCAGGAACTGGGTCTGCGGGGAGGCTATGGCTACACCTTC. Translating gives CASSQELGLRGGYGYTF.

CDR3 DNA: TGCGCCAGCAGCCAAGGGGCCGGACTCGAGACCTACAATGAGCAGTTCTTC. Its protein is CASSQGAGLETYNEQFF. The V gene is TRBV4-1, the J gene TRBJ2-1; possibly TRBD2 for D (5 bases). The CDR3 is made up of 17 amino acids. V was cut by 1 base and J by 2 bases, with 15 bases left in between. Germline CDR1 and CDR2: MGHRA and YSYEKL.